The 8 T cell receptor beta chains below were found in one sample sequenced in a study of Ad26.COV2.S vaccination and SARS-CoV-2 variants. The table came from immunoSEQ multiplex PCR; TCRdb's copy has only in-frame clones and leaves some out. Of some 190,000 clones in the sample, about 83% are singletons; the top ten hold 5.9%. The sequencing here drew on peripheral blood, taken after recovery from COVID-19. These receptors all stem from a human donor who had recovered from COVID-19.

The chain recombines TRBV7-8 with TRBJ2-7; D possibly corresponds to TRBD1 (6 bases). Germline V gene lookup returns CDR1 SGHVS and CDR2 FQNEAQ. Trimming left V 6 bases short and J 3 bases short, with 9 bases between. The CDR3 runs 12 residues. CDR3 protein: CASSWDNYEQYF. In DNA, the CDR3 is TGTGCCAGCAGTTGGGACAACTACGAGCAGTACTTC. Drawing the rest from reference TRBV7-8 and TRBJ2-7, the complete variable domain is GAGVSQSPRYKVAKRGQDVALRCDPISGHVSLFWYQQALGQGPEFLTYFQNEAQLDKSGLPSDRFFAERPEGSVSTLKIQRTQQEDSAVYLCASSWDNYEQYFGPGTRLTVT.

The chain has TRBV7-2 and TRBJ2-7; D perhaps matches TRBD2 (6 bases). CDR3 length: 15 residues. The V gene's germline CDR1 is SGHTA and CDR2 FQGNSA. V was pared by 6 bases and J by 2 bases, with 17 bases between. The CDR3 reads CASRLSLTSTYEQYF. The CDR3 DNA reads TGTGCCAGCAGATTATCCCTGACTAGTACCTACGAGCAGTACTTC. The complete variable domain, with remaining parts taken from reference TRBV7-2 and TRBJ2-7, reads GAGVSQSPSNKVTEKGKDVELRCDPISGHTALYWYRQSLGQGLEFLIYFQGNSAPDKSGLPSDRFSAERTGGSVSTLTIQRTQQEDSAVYLCASRLSLTSTYEQYFGPGTRLTVT.

The chain joins TRBV28 to TRBJ2-1; 12 bases agree with TRBD2. The CDR3 contains 16 residues. Per the germline V gene, CDR1 is MDHEN and CDR2 is SYDVKM. Trimming cost V 5 bases and J 2 bases; bases outside gene matches: 4. The CDR3 region is CASSLGTSGPYNEQFF. The CDR3 DNA reads as TGTGCCAGCAGTCTAGGGACTAGCGGGCCCTACAATGAGCAGTTCTTC.

This chain uses TRBV29-1 with TRBJ1-2; D is perhaps TRBD1 (5 bases). Germline CDR1 SQVTM, CDR2 ANQGSEA. The CDR3 spans 12 residues. The germline V and J ends were trimmed by 7 bases and 8 bases, with 17 bases remaining between them. The CDR3, as DNA: TGCAGCGCCCCGGGACTCCCATTGGGCTACACCTTC. Amino acid sequence: CSAPGLPLGYTF.

The CDR3 here is CASSWVRHKNSNQPQHF. CDR3 sequence (DNA): TGCGCCAGCAGCTGGGTCAGGCACAAGAATAGCAATCAGCCCCAGCATTTT. The chain recombines TRBV5-1 with TRBJ1-5; D gene uncertain. Per germline, CDR1 SGHRS and CDR2 YFSETQ. This CDR3 is built from 17 residues. The V end lost 3 bases, the J end lost 0 bases, and 16 bases lay between the germline ends. Full variable domain (outside the CDR3, taken from reference TRBV5-1 and TRBJ1-5): KAGVTQTPRYLIKTRGQQVTLSCSPISGHRSVSWYQQTPGQGLQFLFEYFSETQRNKGNFPGRFSGRQFSNSRSEMNVSTLELGDSALYLCASSWVRHKNSNQPQHFGDGTRLSIL.

Comment on this clone: One end of the junction is discordant with germline, which a read error may explain. J is TRBJ1-2 and V is TRBV7-7; no firm D call. Germline assignment: CDR1 SSHAT and CDR2 FNYEAQ (reference sequence). This CDR3 has 13 residues. The CDR3 region is CASSPPPRRGYTF. Written as DNA, the CDR3 is TGTGCTAGCAGCCCCCCCCCGAGGAGAGGCTACACCTTC.

This clone was counted a few times. The V gene is TRBV7-9, the J gene TRBJ1-1, with D possibly being TRBD1 (5 bases). Germline CDR1 SEHNR, CDR2 FQNEAQ (reference sequence). CDR3 size: 16 residues. V was trimmed by 5 bases and J by 0 bases, leaving 16 bases between them. CDR3 protein: CASSLWVGGMNTEAFF. CDR3 sequence (DNA): TGTGCCAGCAGCCTCTGGGTCGGGGGTATGAACACTGAAGCTTTCTTT.

The V call is TRBV10-1, the J call TRBJ2-5, with 11 bases fitting TRBD2. Looked up from germline, CDR1 is WNHNN and CDR2 is SYGVQD (reference sequence). The CDR3 consists of 16 residues. The J segment lost 3 bases and the V segment lost 3 bases, leaving 6 bases of the junction unmatched. The CDR3 DNA sequence: TGCGCCAGCAGTGAAGCTCCTAGCGGGGGGAAAGAGACCCAGTACTTC. It encodes CASSEAPSGGKETQYF.